This T cell receptor beta chain appears in the sequencing data of a study of blood T cells in healthy people across ages. The V and J ends lost 2 bases and 0 bases respectively, with 4 bases between them. The V gene's germline CDR1 is ENHRY and CDR2 SYGVKD. The CDR3 length is 13 residues. This clonotype appeared a few times. What it recognizes is unknown. General study results and limits: There were more naive CD4+ cells and higher diversity in long-lived donors than in aged donors.

For the second PCR, which ran for roughly 6 to 11 cycles, a sample-barcoded 5' primer and a J-beta primer mix were used. TCRdb re-called the 5' RACE reads through MiXCR, storing one row per CDR3 protein. This table holds 800,000 or so distinct CDR3 sequences, 20% to 25% found once. These data are also associated with another study on T cells of mothers and their children.

The sequencing input was blood. The source of this sequence is a boy younger than 18 in good health. The chain joins TRBV10-3 to TRBJ2-5; D uncertain. The CDR3 DNA reads as TGTGCCATCAGTGAGGCGGACCAAGAGACCCAGTACTTC. This codes for CAISEADQETQYF.